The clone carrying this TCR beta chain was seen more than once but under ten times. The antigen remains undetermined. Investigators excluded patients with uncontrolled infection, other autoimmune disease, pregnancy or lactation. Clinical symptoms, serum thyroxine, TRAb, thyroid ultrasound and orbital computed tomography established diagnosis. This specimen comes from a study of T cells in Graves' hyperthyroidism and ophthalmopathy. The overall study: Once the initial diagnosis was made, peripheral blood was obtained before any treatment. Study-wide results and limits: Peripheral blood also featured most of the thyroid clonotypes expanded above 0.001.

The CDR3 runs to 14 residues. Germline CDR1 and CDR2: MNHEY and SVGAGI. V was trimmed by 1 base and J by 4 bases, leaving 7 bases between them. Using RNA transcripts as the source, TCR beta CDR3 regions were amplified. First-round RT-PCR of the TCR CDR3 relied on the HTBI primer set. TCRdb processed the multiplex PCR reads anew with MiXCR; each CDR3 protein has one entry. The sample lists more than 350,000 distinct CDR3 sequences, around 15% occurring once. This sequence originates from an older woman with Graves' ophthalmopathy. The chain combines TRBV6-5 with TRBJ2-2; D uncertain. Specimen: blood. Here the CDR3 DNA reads TGTGCCAGCAGTTACTTGATAGGCACCGGGGAGCTGTTTTTT. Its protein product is CASSYLIGTGELFF.